These 11 T cell receptor beta chains were sequenced from one sample in a study of blood T cell repertoires in COVID-19. Using immunoSEQ multiplex PCR, the repertoire was profiled, and TCRdb retains in-frame clones only, with some absent. In the table there are tens of thousands of clones, over 75% of which are singletons. What was sequenced was peripheral blood. The source of these receptors is a human donor in a cohort sampled during active COVID-19.

This chain links TRBV28 with TRBJ2-5; TRBD2 matches 10 bases. The CDR3 contains 16 residues. Trimming cost V 8 bases and J 5 bases; bases outside gene matches: 14. Germline V gene sequence: CDR1 MDHEN, CDR2 SYDVKM. The CDR3 DNA reads as TGTGCCAGCTCCCCCCGGCTAGCGGGAGCCAGGGAGACCCAGTACTTC. Amino acid sequence: CASSPRLAGARETQYF.

The J gene is TRBJ2-2, the V gene TRBV19, with D hard to call. The length of the CDR3 is 15 residues. The V end was cut by 5 bases, the J end by 2 bases, with 12 bases between. Germline loops: CDR1 LNHDA, CDR2 SQIVND (reference sequence). The CDR3 loop is CASSPNFLNTGELFF. In DNA form, the CDR3 reads TGTGCCAGTAGTCCGAACTTCCTTAACACCGGGGAGCTGTTTTTT.

Only a few counts were recorded for this clone. This rearrangement joins TRBV21-1 to TRBJ2-3; the tabulated D call, TRBD1, remains unverified against the DNA. TRBV21-1 has pseudogene status. CDR3 size: 16 residues. CDR3: CASSKARKGAEDTQYF. CDR3 nucleotide sequence: TGTGCCAGCAGCAAAGCGAGGAAGGGGGCGGAAGATACGCAGTATTTT.

A note on this clone: Mismatch with germline at one junction end may stem from a read error. The chain has TRBV9 and TRBJ2-2, with D maybe TRBD1 (6 bases). Germline CDR1 and CDR2: SGDLS and YYNGEE. The CDR3 totals 14 residues. CDR3 DNA: TGTGCCAGCAACGTACAGGGGAACACCGGGGAGCTGTTTTTT. Translated, it gives CASNVQGNTGELFF. The variable domain in full, completed from reference TRBV9 and TRBJ2-2, reads DSGVTQTPKHLITATGQRVTLRCSPRSGDLSVYWYQQSLDQGLQFLIQYYNGEERAKGNILERFSAQQFPDLHSELNLSSLELGDSALYFCASNVQGNTGELFFGEGSRLTVL.

The chain combines TRBV18 with TRBJ2-3; D is unresolved. V lost 6 bases to trimming and J lost 7 bases, with 8 bases between them. Germline assignment: CDR1 KGHSH and CDR2 LQKENI. This CDR3 contains 11 residues. Here the CDR3 reads CASSLENTQYF. CDR3 DNA sequence: TGTGCCAGCTCCCTAGAAAATACGCAGTATTTT.

This chain links TRBV24-1 with TRBJ2-7; a possible D gene is TRBD2 (7 bases). Germline V gene lookup returns CDR1 KGHDR and CDR2 SFDVKD. This CDR3 has 13 residues. Trimming stripped 5 bases from V and 6 bases from J, with 13 bases between. The CDR3 loop reads CATSGAGAREQYF. The CDR3 bases are TGTGCCACCAGTGGGGCGGGGGCCCGCGAGCAGTACTTC.

This sequence joins TRBV27 and TRBJ2-7; 7 bases line up with TRBD1. Germline CDR1 and CDR2: MNHEY and SMNVEV (reference sequence). Trimming cost V 3 bases and J 1 base; bases outside gene matches: 6. The CDR3 extends over 15 amino acids. CDR3 sequence (DNA): TGTGCCAGCAGTTTCGCCGGGACAGAGTCCTACGAGCAGTACTTC. The encoded protein is CASSFAGTESYEQYF.

This clone was picked up a small number of times. The chain employs TRBV18 and TRBJ2-7; no clear D. Germline V gene sequence: CDR1 KGHSH, CDR2 LQKENI. CDR3 length: 12 amino acids. Trimming shortened V by 3 bases and J by 3 bases, and 6 bases separated the two germline ends. The CDR3 region is CASSPGDYEQYF. The CDR3 DNA follows: TGTGCCAGCTCACCCGGAGACTACGAGCAGTACTTC.

The chain uses TRBV29-1 and TRBJ2-5; D might be TRBD1 (5 bases). The CDR3 spans 13 residues. Germline V CDR1 and CDR2: SQVTM, ANQGSEA. V lost 5 bases and J lost 4, with 14 bases in between. The CDR3 DNA reads as TGCAGCGTTTTCCGACAGTTAGGAGAGACCCAGTACTTC. Amino acids: CSVFRQLGETQYF.

This rearrangement joins TRBV10-3 to TRBJ1-2; D not resolved. Germline-derived CDR1 and CDR2 are ENHRY and SYGVKD. The CDR3 is 16 residues long. V lost 0 bases to trimming and J lost 4 bases, with 15 bases between them. This CDR3 reads CAISESAFAEGYGYTF. In DNA, the CDR3 is TGTGCCATCAGTGAGTCGGCGTTCGCTGAGGGCTATGGCTACACCTTC.

The chain recombines TRBV6-5 with TRBJ2-3, with 8 bases fitting TRBD2. The J segment lost 1 base and the V segment lost 6 bases, leaving 6 bases of the junction unmatched. Germline CDR1 and CDR2: MNHEY and SVGAGI. The CDR3 covers 15 residues. The CDR3 protein is CASRGPGGRTDTQYF. DNA for the CDR3: TGTGCCAGCAGGGGTCCGGGGGGGCGCACAGATACGCAGTATTTT.